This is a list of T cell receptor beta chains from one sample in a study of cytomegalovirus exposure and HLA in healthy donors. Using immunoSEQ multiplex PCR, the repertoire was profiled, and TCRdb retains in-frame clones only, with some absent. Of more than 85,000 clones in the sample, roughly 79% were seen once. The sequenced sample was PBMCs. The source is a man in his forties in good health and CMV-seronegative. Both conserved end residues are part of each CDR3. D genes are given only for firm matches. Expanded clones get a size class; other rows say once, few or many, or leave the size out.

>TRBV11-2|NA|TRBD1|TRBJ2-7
TGTGCCAGCAGCCCGACAGGGATTTCCTACGAGCAGTACTTC
CASSPTGISYEQYF
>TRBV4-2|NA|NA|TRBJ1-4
TGTGCCAGCAGCCAAGATAATTGGAGACTCTGGACAACTAATGAAAAACTGTTTTTT
CASSQDNWRLWTTNEKLFF
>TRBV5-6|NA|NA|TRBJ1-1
TGTGCCAGCAGCTTGCGACAAATCGACGGCACTGAAGCTTTCTTT
CASSLRQIDGTEAFF
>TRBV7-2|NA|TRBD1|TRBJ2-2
TGTGCCAGCAGCTTAGTCAGGGGGCCCACCGGGGAGCTGTTTTTT
CASSLVRGPTGELFF
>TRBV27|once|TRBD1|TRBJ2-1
TGTGCCAGCAGTTTGCGCTTCCGGGACAGCCTGGGGGAGCAGTTCTTC
CASSLRFRDSLGEQFF
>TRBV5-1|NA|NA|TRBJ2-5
TGCGCCAGCAGCTTGGAGGGCGGGGAGCAAGAGACCCAGTACTTC
CASSLEGGEQETQYF
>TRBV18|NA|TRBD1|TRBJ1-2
TGTGCCAGCTCACCAATGCCAGGGGGCCGGTATGGCTACACCTTC
CASSPMPGGRYGYTF
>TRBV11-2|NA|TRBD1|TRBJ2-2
TGTGCCAGCAGCTTAGCAGGGGGCTCCGGGGAGCTGTTTTTT
CASSLAGGSGELFF
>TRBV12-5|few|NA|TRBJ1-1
TGTGCTAGTGGTTACGAAGGGGGTAAAGCTTTCTTT
CASGYEGGKAFF
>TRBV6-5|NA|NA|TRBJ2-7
TGTGCCAGCAGTTACTCGAGCGGACGCAACTCCTACGAGCAGTACTTC
CASSYSSGRNSYEQYF
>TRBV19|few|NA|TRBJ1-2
TGTGCCAGTAGTATTCGTTTCGTCTCCTCCTATGGCTACACCTTC
CASSIRFVSSYGYTF
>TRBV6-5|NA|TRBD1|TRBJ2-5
TGTGCCAGCAACGACCGGGACAGACAAGAGACCCAGTACTTC
CASNDRDRQETQYF
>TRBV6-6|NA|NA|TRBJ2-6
TGTGCCAGCAGTCCGGGACTTTCTGGGGCCAACGTCCTGACTTTC
CASSPGLSGANVLTF
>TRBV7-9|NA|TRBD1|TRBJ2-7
TGTGCCAGCAGCTTCTCGGGACAGGGAAACGAGCAGTACTTC
CASSFSGQGNEQYF
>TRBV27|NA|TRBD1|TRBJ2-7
TGTGCCAGCAGTTTATCAGGCCCCCCGGGACAGGGGGCCGTTTCCCCCTACGAGCAGTACTTC
CASSLSGPPGQGAVSPYEQYF
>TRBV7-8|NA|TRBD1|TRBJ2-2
TGTGCCAGCAGCCTTGACAGGGGGCCCACCGGGGAGCTGTTTTTT
CASSLDRGPTGELFF
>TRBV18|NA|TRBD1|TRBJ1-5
TGTGCCAGCTCACCAGCCGGGACAGTCGTTAATCAGCCCCAGCATTTT
CASSPAGTVVNQPQHF
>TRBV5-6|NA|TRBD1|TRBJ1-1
TGTGCCAGCAGCTTACCCACAGGGGAAGCAATGTTAGACACTGAAGCTTTCTTT
CASSLPTGEAMLDTEAFF
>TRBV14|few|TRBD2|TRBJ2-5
TGTGCCAGCAGCCAAGCGTTTACGGGGGGAGAGACCCAGTACTTC
CASSQAFTGGETQYF
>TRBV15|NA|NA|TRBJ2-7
TGTGCCACCAGCAGAGATCGCGGCGGAACCTACGAGCAGTACTTC
CATSRDRGGTYEQYF
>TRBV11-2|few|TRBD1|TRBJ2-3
TGTGCCAGCAGCCGGGACAGGGGGCCCACAGATACGCAGTATTTT
CASSRDRGPTDTQYF
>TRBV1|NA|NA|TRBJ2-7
TGCACCAGCAGCCAGACCTCCGGGTCGCGGCGGGGGGTTTTATACGAGCAGTACTTC
CTSSQTSGSRRGVLYEQYF
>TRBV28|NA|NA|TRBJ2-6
TGTGCCAGCAGTATCACAAAGACTGGGGCCAACGTCCTGACTTTC
CASSITKTGANVLTF
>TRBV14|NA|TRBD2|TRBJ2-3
TGTGCCAGCAGCCCACGATTGGCTAGCGGGAGCTCGGGGACAGATACGCAGTATTTT
CASSPRLASGSSGTDTQYF
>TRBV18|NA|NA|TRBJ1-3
TGTGCCAGCTCTCCAAGCTATAGAAACACCATATATTTT
CASSPSYRNTIYF
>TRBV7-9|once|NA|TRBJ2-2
TGTGCCAGCAGCTTACGGGTCACCGGGGAGCTGTTTTTT
CASSLRVTGELFF
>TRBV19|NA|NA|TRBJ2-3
TGTGCCAGTAGTTCACCCTTAATTTTGGGGGCCGGTCAAGATACGCAGTATTTT
CASSSPLILGAGQDTQYF
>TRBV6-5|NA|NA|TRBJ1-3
TGTGCCAGCAGTTACGACAGGGGAAACACCATATATTTT
CASSYDRGNTIYF
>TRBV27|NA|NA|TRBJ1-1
TGTGCCAGCAGTGGATACGGGGGAAACACTGAAGCTTTCTTT
CASSGYGGNTEAFF
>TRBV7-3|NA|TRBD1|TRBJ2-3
TGTGCCAGCAGACAGGGGTTCGGCACAGATACGCAGTATTTT
CASRQGFGTDTQYF
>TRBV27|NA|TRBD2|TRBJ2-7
TGTGCCAGCAGTCCGGGACTAGCGGGTTCCTACGAGCAGTACTTC
CASSPGLAGSYEQYF
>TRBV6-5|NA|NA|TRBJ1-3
TGTGCCAGCAGTGAAAGATCAGTGGACACCATATATTTT
CASSERSVDTIYF
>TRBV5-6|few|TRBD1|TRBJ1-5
TGTGCCAGCAGCCTCACTGACAGGGATAATCAGCCCCAGCATTTT
CASSLTDRDNQPQHF
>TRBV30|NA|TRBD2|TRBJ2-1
TGTGCCTGGAGAGCGGGGGGGGAACACAGTGAGCAGTTCTTC
CAWRAGGEHSEQFF
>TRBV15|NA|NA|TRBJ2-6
TGTGCCACCAGCAGAGATGGGGGGTCTGGGGCCAACGTCCTGACTTTC
CATSRDGGSGANVLTF
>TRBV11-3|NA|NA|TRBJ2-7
TGTGCCAGCAGCTTAGGACAGTTTACCTACGAGCAGTACTTC
CASSLGQFTYEQYF
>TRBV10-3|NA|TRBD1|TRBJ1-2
TGTGCCATCAGTGAGGGGACAGGGGGCCACTTATATGGCTACACCTTC
CAISEGTGGHLYGYTF
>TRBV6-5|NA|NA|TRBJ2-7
TGTGCCAGCAGTTACTCGGCACAAGACGAGCAGTACTTC
CASSYSAQDEQYF
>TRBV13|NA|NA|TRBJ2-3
TGTGCCAGCAGCTTAGTGGAGGGACGGGATAGGGTCGCAGATACGCAGTATTTT
CASSLVEGRDRVADTQYF
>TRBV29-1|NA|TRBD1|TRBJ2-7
TGCAGCGTTGGGCCCTGGGACAGGGGAGACGAGCAGTACTTC
CSVGPWDRGDEQYF
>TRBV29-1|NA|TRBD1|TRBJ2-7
TGCAGCGCCCAGGGGGAGCTAACCTACGAGCAGTACTTC
CSAQGELTYEQYF
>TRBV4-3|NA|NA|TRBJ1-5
TGCGCCAGCAGCCCTAGTAGAGGTAGGCAGCCCCAGCATTTT
CASSPSRGRQPQHF
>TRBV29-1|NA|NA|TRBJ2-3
TGCAGCGTTACGGGAGAGACAGATACGCAGTATTTT
CSVTGETDTQYF
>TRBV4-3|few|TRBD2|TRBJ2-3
TGCGCCAGCAGCGCCGGACTAGCGGGGGGTACGCAGTATTTT
CASSAGLAGGTQYF
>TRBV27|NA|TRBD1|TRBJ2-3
TGTGCCAGCAGTTTGTTCGTCGGGACAGGGGTCCCAGATACGCAGTATTTT
CASSLFVGTGVPDTQYF
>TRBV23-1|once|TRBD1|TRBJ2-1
TGCGCCAGCAGTCCAACCGGGACAGGGCCAGGGGATAATGAGCAGTTCTTC
CASSPTGTGPGDNEQFF
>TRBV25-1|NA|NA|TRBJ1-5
TGTGCCAGCAGTGATACAGGGACTAGCAATCAGCCCCAGCATTTT
CASSDTGTSNQPQHF
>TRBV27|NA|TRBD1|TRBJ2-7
TGTGCCAGCAGTTCCGCGACAGGGCTGGGCGAGCAGTACTTC
CASSSATGLGEQYF
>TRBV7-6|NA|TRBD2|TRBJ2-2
TGTGCCAGCAGCTTCAGCAGCGGGAGGGCCGGGGAGCTGTTTTTT
CASSFSSGRAGELFF
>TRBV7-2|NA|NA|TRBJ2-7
TGTGCCAGCAGCTTAGCGCCGGAAGGAGTCTACGAGCAGTACTTC
CASSLAPEGVYEQYF
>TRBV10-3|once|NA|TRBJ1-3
TGTGCCATCGGGACAGGAAACACCATATATTTT
CAIGTGNTIYF
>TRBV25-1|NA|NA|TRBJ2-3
TGTGCCAGTTCCTGGGAGGGCACAGATACGCAGTATTTT
CASSWEGTDTQYF